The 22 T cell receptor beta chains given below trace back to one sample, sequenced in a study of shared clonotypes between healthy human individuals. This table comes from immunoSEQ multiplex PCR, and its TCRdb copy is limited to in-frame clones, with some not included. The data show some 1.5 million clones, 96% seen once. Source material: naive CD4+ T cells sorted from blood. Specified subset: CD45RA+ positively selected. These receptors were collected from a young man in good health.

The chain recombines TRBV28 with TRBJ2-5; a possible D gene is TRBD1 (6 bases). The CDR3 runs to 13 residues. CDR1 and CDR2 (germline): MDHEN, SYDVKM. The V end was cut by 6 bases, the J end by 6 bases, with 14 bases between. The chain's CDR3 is CASRTGPAQTQYF. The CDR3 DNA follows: TGTGCCAGCAGGACAGGCCCAGCCCAGACCCAGTACTTC.

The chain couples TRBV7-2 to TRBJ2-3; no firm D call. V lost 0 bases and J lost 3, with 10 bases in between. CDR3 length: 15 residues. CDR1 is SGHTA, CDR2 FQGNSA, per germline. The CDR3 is CASSLAGQRTDTQYF. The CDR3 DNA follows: TGTGCCAGCAGCTTAGCCGGTCAGAGGACAGATACGCAGTATTTT.

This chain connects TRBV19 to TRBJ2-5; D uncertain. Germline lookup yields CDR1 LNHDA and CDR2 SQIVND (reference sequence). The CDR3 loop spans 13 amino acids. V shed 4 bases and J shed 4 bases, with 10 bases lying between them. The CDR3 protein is CASSNWVGETQYF. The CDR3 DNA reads TGTGCCAGTAGTAATTGGGTCGGAGAGACCCAGTACTTC. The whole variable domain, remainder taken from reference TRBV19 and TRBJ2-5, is DGGITQSPKYLFRKEGQNVTLSCEQNLNHDAMYWYRQDPGQGLRLIYYSQIVNDFQKGDIAEGYSVSREKKESFPLTVTSAQKNPTAFYLCASSNWVGETQYFGPGTRLLVL.

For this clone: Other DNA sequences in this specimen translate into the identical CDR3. CDR3 amino acids: CASSLGSYGYTF. CDR3 nucleotide sequence: TGTGCCAGCAGCTTAGGATCGTATGGCTACACCTTC. This chain uses TRBV7-9 with TRBJ1-2; D gene unclear. This CDR3 has 12 residues. Germline V gene sequence: CDR1 SEHNR, CDR2 FQNEAQ (reference sequence). V was shortened by 1 base and J by 5 bases, with 5 bases between the two germline ends.

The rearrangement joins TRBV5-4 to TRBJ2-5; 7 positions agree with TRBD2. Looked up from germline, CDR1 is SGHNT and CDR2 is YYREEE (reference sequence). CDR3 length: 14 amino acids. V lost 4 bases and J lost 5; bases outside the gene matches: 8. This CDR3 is CASSLGGVKETQYF. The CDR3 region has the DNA TGTGCCAGCAGCCTGGGAGGGGTGAAGGAGACCCAGTACTTC.

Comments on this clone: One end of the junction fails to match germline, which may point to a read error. The CDR3 spells CSARKMDGNF. CDR3 DNA: TGCAGTGCTAGGAAAATGGACGGGAACTTC. This chain uses TRBV20-1 with TRBJ1-2; D is unresolved. The CDR3 contains 10 residues. The germline V gene encodes CDR1 DFQATT and CDR2 SNEGSKA (reference sequence).

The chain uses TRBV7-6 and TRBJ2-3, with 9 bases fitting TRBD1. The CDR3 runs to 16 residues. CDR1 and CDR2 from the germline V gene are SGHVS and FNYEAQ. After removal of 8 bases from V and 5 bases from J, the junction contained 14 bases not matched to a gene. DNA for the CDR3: TGTGCCAGCCGACTGGGAGACAGGGGGTCGGGAGATACGCAGTATTTT. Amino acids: CASRLGDRGSGDTQYF.

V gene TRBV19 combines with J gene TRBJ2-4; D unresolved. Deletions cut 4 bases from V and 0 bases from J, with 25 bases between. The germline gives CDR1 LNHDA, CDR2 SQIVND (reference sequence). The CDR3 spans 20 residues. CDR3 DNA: TGTGCCAGTAGTAGACGTCTCGGCCGTTCGGAGAGATCAGCCAAAAACATTCAGTACTTC. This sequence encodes CASSRRLGRSERSAKNIQYF.

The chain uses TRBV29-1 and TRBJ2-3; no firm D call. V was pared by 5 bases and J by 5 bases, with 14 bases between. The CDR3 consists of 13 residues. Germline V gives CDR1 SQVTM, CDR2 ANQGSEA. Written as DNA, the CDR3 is TGCAGCGTTAACGGTATAGGCGGAGATACGCAGTATTTT. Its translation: CSVNGIGGDTQYF.

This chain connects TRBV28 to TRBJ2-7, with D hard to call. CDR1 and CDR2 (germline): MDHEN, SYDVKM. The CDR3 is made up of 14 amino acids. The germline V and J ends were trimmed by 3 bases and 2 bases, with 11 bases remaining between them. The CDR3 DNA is TGTGCCAGCAGTTTCGGCGGAACTACCTACGAGCAGTACTTC. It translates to CASSFGGTTYEQYF.

The CDR3 protein is CASSLARNGVRTGELFF. CDR3 bases: TGTGCCAGCAGCTTAGCGCGGAATGGGGTACGCACCGGGGAGCTGTTTTTT. The chain employs TRBV7-2 and TRBJ2-2; D gene uncertain. V lost 0 bases and J 4 bases, leaving 15 bases between the germline ends. CDR1 and CDR2 from the germline V gene are SGHTA and FQGNSA. This CDR3 comprises 17 residues.

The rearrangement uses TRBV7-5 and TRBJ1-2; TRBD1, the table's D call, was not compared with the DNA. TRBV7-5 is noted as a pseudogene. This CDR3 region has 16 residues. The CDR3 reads CVRSLGGLGTVYGYTF. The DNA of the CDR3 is TGTGTCAGAAGCTTAGGCGGTCTGGGGACAGTCTATGGCTACACCTTC.

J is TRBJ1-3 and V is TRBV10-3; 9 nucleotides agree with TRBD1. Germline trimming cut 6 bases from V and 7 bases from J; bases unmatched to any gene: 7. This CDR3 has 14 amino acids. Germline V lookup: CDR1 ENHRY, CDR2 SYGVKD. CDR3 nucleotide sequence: TGTGCCATCAGGCCGGGACAGGGTTCTAACACCATATATTTT. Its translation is CAIRPGQGSNTIYF.

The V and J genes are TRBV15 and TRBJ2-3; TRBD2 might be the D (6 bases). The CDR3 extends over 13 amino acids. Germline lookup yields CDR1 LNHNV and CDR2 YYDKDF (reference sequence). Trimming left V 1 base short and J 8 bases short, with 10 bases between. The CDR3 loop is CATSRVGGGTQYF. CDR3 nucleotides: TGTGCCACCAGCAGAGTCGGGGGTGGTACGCAGTATTTT.

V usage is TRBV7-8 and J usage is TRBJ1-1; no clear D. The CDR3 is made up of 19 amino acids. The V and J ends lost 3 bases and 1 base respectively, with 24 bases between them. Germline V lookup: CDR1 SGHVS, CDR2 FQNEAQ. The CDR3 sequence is CASSFARFNSQPENTEAFF. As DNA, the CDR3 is TGTGCCAGCAGCTTCGCCCGCTTCAACAGCCAACCAGAGAACACTGAAGCTTTCTTT.

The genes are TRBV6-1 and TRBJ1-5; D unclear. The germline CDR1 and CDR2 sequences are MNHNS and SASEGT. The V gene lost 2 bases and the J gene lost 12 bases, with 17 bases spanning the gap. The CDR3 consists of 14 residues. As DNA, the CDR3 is TGTGCCAGCAGTGAATCCTTTTTAGTGAAGGTCCAGCATTTT. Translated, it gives CASSESFLVKVQHF.

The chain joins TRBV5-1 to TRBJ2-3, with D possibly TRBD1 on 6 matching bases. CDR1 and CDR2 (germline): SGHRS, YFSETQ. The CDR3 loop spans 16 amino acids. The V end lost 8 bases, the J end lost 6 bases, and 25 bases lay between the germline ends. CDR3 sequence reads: CASSDTGTRKGDTQYF. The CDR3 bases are TGCGCCAGTTCCGATACCGGGACAAGGAAAGGTGATACGCAGTATTTT.

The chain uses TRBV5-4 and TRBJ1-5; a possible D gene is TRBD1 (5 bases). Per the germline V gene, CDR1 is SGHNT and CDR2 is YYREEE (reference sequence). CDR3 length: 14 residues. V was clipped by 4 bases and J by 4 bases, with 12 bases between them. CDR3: CASSPGTDNQPQHF. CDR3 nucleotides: TGTGCCAGCAGCCCCGGGACGGATAATCAGCCCCAGCATTTT.

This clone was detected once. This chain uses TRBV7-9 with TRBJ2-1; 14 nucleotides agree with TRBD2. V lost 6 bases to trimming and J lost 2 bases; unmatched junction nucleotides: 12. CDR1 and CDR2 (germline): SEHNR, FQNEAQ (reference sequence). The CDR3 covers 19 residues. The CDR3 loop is CASRRGGLAGEETYNEQFF. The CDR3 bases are TGTGCCAGCAGGCGGGGGGGACTAGCGGGAGAGGAAACCTACAATGAGCAGTTCTTC.

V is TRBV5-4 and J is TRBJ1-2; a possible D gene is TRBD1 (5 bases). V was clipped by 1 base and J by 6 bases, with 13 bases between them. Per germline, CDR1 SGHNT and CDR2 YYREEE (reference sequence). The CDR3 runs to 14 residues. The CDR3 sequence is CASSLSQGLDGYTF. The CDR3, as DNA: TGTGCCAGCAGCTTGTCGCAGGGCCTTGATGGCTACACCTTC.

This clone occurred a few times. The CDR3 DNA is TGTGCCACCAGCAGGGAGGGACAGGCGAATCATGGCTACACCTTC. The encoded protein is CATSREGQANHGYTF. This chain connects TRBV15 to TRBJ1-2, with 8 bases fitting TRBD1. CDR1 is LNHNV and CDR2 is YYDKDF in the germline V gene (reference sequence). This CDR3 has 15 amino acids. Trimming removed 3 bases from V and 6 bases from J; junction bases left unmatched: 9.

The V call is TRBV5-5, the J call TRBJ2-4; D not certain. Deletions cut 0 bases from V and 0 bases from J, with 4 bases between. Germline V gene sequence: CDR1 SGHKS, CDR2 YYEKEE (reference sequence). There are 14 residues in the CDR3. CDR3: CASSLELAKNIQYF. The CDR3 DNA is TGTGCCAGCAGCTTGGAGCTAGCCAAAAACATTCAGTACTTC.